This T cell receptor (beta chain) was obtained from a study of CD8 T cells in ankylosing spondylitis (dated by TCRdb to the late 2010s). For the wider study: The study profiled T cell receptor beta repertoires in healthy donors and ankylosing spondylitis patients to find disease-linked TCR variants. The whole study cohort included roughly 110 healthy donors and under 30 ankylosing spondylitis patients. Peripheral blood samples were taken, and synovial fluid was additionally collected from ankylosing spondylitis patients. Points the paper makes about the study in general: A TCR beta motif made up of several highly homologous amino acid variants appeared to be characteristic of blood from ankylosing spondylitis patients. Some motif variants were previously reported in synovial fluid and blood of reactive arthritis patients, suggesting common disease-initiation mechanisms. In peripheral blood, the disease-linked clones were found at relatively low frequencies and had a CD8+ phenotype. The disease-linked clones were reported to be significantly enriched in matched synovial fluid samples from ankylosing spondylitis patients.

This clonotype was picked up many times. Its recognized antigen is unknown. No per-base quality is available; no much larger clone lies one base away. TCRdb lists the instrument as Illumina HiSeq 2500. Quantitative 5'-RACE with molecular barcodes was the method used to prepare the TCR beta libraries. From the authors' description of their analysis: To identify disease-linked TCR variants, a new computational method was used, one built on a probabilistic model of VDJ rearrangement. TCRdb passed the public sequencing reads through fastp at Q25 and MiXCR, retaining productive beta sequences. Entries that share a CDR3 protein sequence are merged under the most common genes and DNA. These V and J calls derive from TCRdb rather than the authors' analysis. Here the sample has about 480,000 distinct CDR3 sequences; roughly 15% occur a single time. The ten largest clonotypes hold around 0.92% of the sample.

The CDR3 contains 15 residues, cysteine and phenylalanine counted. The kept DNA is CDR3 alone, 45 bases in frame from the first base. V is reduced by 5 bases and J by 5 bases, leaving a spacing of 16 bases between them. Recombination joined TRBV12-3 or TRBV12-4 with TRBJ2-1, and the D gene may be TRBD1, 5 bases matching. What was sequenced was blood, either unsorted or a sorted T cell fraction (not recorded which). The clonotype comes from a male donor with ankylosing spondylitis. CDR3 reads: CASSPLDRRHNEQFF. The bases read TGTGCCAGCAGTCCACTCGACAGACGTCACAATGAGCAGTTCTTC.